This note documents a single T cell receptor beta chain sequence. Its target is not known. Time point meaning: pre-sensitization, week 0. The treatment denotes: therapeutic diphenylcyclopropenone sensitization with weekly scalp DPC. Blood was collected ahead of every patch test applied. The study drew its donors from alopecia patients who were 18 to 70 years old and suitable for DPC. This record belongs to a study of human T cells and chemical hapten exposure. Study conclusions and caveats: Counts of TCRs above 1 in 1000 frequency stayed unchanged with DPC sensitization. Donor immune responses may differ from healthy people's, since all donors had alopecia.

In TCRdb, the RACE reads were re-called with MiXCR into one record per CDR3 protein. Of around 250,000 distinct CDR3 sequences in the sample, 7.5% to 10% were seen once. V lost 3 bases, J lost 7 bases, and 8 bases stayed unmatched. The length of the CDR3 is 14 residues. CDR1 SQVTM and CDR2 ANQGSEA come from the germline V gene. This chain connects TRBV29-1 to TRBJ1-2; 10 bases line up with TRBD1. This specimen was whole blood, taken in connection with sensitization to the hapten diphenylcyclopropenone (DPC). This TCR was recovered from a middle-aged woman with alopecia areata. Some clones in this sample may be carry-over from other donors' samples. CDR3 amino acids: CSVEDSDRGPGYTF. The CDR3, as DNA: TGCAGCGTTGAGGACTCCGACAGGGGGCCTGGCTACACCTTC.